This is a list of T cell receptor beta chains from one sample in a study of T cells in Graves' hyperthyroidism and ophthalmopathy. Each CDR3 protein gets one entry after TCRdb re-called the multiplex PCR reads with MiXCR. The sample has 300,000 to 400,000 distinct CDR3 sequences; approximately 13% are singletons. The material sequenced was blood. The receptor source for this set is a woman younger than 30 with Graves' hyperthyroidism. The CDR3 runs from the conserved cysteine through the conserved F or W. Each record gives: V gene, D gene, J gene, clone size, CDR3 DNA, CDR3 protein. The D gene is left open where the match is weak. Part of the rows lack a size; the others show once, few, many or a class for expanded clones.

>TRBV6-2/TRBV6-3|TRBD1|TRBJ2-1|many
TGTGCCAGCATTCCAGGGACAGGGGGCCGACAACTATCATACAATGAGCAGTTCTTC
CASIPGTGGRQLSYNEQFF
>TRBV3-1|NA|TRBJ2-3|many
TGTGCCAGCAGCCAAACCAAGGCAGGAGATACGCAGTATTTT
CASSQTKAGDTQYF
>TRBV30|NA|TRBJ1-1|many
TGTGCCTGGAGTAATGACGGTTTGGGCACTGAAGCTTTCTTT
CAWSNDGLGTEAFF
>TRBV3-1|NA|TRBJ2-7|many
TGTGCCAGCAGCTCCGGCGGGGGCGGGAGCTCCTACGAGCAGTACTTC
CASSSGGGGSSYEQYF
>TRBV5-6|NA|TRBJ1-2|NA
TGTGCCAGCAGGGTCGACAGGTCAACAAACTATGGCTACACCTTC
CASRVDRSTNYGYTF
>TRBV7-2|NA|TRBJ2-5|many
TGTGCCAGCAGTATCGTGAGCAACCAACAAGAGACCCAGTACTTC
CASSIVSNQQETQYF
>TRBV28|NA|TRBJ1-2|many
TGTGCCAGCAGTTTATTTGGACCGACGGATGGCTACACCTTC
CASSLFGPTDGYTF
>TRBV11-3|NA|TRBJ2-2|NA
TGTGCCAGCAGCTCCGGTCCGGCAGCCGGGGAGCTGTTTTTT
CASSSGPAAGELFF
>TRBV20-1|NA|TRBJ2-1|many
TGCAGTGCTAGAGGCGGCTCAGACAATGAGCAGTTCTTC
CSARGGSDNEQFF
>TRBV24-1|TRBD1|TRBJ1-1|many
TGTGCCACCAGTGATCCTCGACAGGGCAACACTGAAGCTTTCTTT
CATSDPRQGNTEAFF
>TRBV7-3|TRBD2|TRBJ2-2|many
TGTGCCAGCAGCTTATCCCTAGCGGGAGGCAACGGGGAGCTGTTTTTT
CASSLSLAGGNGELFF
>TRBV9|NA|TRBJ2-3|few
TGTACCAGCAGCGTAGACGGACACTTCACAGATACGCAGTATTTT
CTSSVDGHFTDTQYF
>TRBV3-1|TRBD1|TRBJ2-1|NA
TGTGCCAGCAGCCTATTGACAGGGAGCTCCTACAATGAGCAGTTCTTC
CASSLLTGSSYNEQFF
>TRBV15|NA|TRBJ1-2|many
TGTGCCACCAGCAGAGATAGCACGTATGGCTACACCTTC
CATSRDSTYGYTF
>TRBV7-3|NA|TRBJ1-5|few
TGTGCCAGCAGTCCCAGACACGGCGGGTCCACAGATACGCAGCATTTT
CASSPRHGGSTDTQHF
>TRBV6-1|NA|TRBJ1-1|many
TGTGCCAGCAGTGAACGTGCAGGCCTGAACACTGAAGCTTTCTTT
CASSERAGLNTEAFF
>TRBV5-5|NA|TRBJ2-5|few
TGTGCCAGCAGCTCAGGTGGGGGTACACGGCCGAATGAAGAGACCCAGTACTTC
CASSSGGGTRPNEETQYF
>TRBV7-9|NA|TRBJ1-6|many
TGTGCCAGCGGGGGACGGAGTGGTGTTTCACCCCTCCACTTT
CASGGRSGVSPLHF
>TRBV7-6|NA|TRBJ2-3|many
TGTGCCAGCAGCAAGACCTGGAGTTCGGCAGATACGCAGTATTTT
CASSKTWSSADTQYF
>TRBV7-2|TRBD2|TRBJ2-1|many
TGTGCCAGCAGCTCGGGACTAGCGGGAGGGGACAATGAGCAGTTCTTC
CASSSGLAGGDNEQFF
>TRBV19|TRBD2|TRBJ2-2|many
TGTGCCAGTAGTATGCGTCTAGCGGGAGGGTGGACCGGGGAGCTGTTTTTT
CASSMRLAGGWTGELFF
>TRBV7-2|NA|TRBJ2-6|many
TGTGCCAGCAGCTTAAAGACAGCCGGGGCCAACGTCCTGACTTTC
CASSLKTAGANVLTF
>TRBV20-1|NA|TRBJ1-2|few
TGCAGTGCTAGAGATCGCAGCAGCGCGGCTAACTATGGCTACACCTTC
CSARDRSSAANYGYTF
>TRBV7-9|TRBD1|TRBJ2-2|NA
TGTGCCAGCAGCTCAGGACAGGGGGCGACGAACACCGGGGAGCTGTTTTTT
CASSSGQGATNTGELFF
>TRBV18|NA|TRBJ1-1|many
TGTGCCAGCTCGCTCAACAGGGAGACTGAAGCTTTCTTT
CASSLNRETEAFF
>TRBV20-1|NA|TRBJ1-2|NA
TGCAGTGCGATGCGGACATTTCTTGGCTACACCTTC
CSAMRTFLGYTF
>TRBV11-2|TRBD1|TRBJ2-4|many
TGTGCCAGCAGAACCGGGACAGGGGGTTTAAACATTCAGTACTTC
CASRTGTGGLNIQYF
>TRBV7-2|TRBD2|TRBJ2-5|many
TGTGCCAGCAGCGTAACCCCTAGCGGGGGGGCCCAGACCCAGTACTTC
CASSVTPSGGAQTQYF
>TRBV6-2/TRBV6-3|NA|TRBJ2-2|few
TGTGCCAGCAGTTCCTTCGGAGCGAACACCGGGGAGCTGTTTTTT
CASSSFGANTGELFF
>TRBV19|TRBD1|TRBJ1-1|NA
TGTGCCAGTAGTAGGACAGGTCCTATGAACACTGAAGCTTTCTTT
CASSRTGPMNTEAFF
>TRBV28|TRBD1|TRBJ2-7|many
TGTGCCAGCAGGATCGACAGGGTCTCGACCCCGCCGTACTTC
CASRIDRVSTPPYF
>TRBV6-1|TRBD1|TRBJ1-5|NA
TGTGCCAGCAGTTCCATCCGGGACAGGGCCTCCACCGAGCATTTT
CASSSIRDRASTEHF
>TRBV30|TRBD1|TRBJ1-4|many
TGTGCCTGGGGCAGGGGGACAACTAATGAAAAACTGTTTTTT
CAWGRGTTNEKLFF
>TRBV20-1|NA|TRBJ2-2|few
TGCAGTGCTAGAGATCTGCATGGGGGCTCCGGGGAGCTGTTTTTT
CSARDLHGGSGELFF
>TRBV2|TRBD1|TRBJ1-3|many
TGTGCCAGCAGTGCGACAGGGGGCGCCGGAAACACCATATATTTT
CASSATGGAGNTIYF
>TRBV20-1|TRBD1|TRBJ2-5|many
TGCAGTGCCATACCACGGACAGGGACCGAGACCCAGTACTTC
CSAIPRTGTETQYF
>TRBV12-3/TRBV12-4|TRBD1|TRBJ1-4|few
TGTGCCAGCAGTTTATCTGGACAGGGGCCTAATGAAAAACTGTTTTTT
CASSLSGQGPNEKLFF
>TRBV12-3/TRBV12-4|NA|TRBJ2-7|many
TGTGCCAGCAGTTTAGGGCCTGGGGGGTCCTACGAGCAGTACTTC
CASSLGPGGSYEQYF
>TRBV7-2|NA|TRBJ2-1|many
TGTGCCAGCAGCTTTTACGGACAGCTGAGCTCCTACAATGAGCAGTTCTTC
CASSFYGQLSSYNEQFF
>TRBV2|TRBD1|TRBJ1-2|many
TGTGCCAGCAGTCTCGACAGGGGTTCATCTGGCTACACCTTC
CASSLDRGSSGYTF
>TRBV4-3|NA|TRBJ1-1|many
TGCGCCAGCAGCCAAGATAGTCTTGATGGGTACACTGAAGCTTTCTTT
CASSQDSLDGYTEAFF
>TRBV7-9|NA|TRBJ1-6|few
TGTGCCAGCAGTTTATTGAAGGTCCGGGATGGCTATAATTCACCCCTCCACTTT
CASSLLKVRDGYNSPLHF
>TRBV7-2|TRBD1|TRBJ1-1|many
TGTGCCAGCAGCTTAGGGGGACAGGGGGGGACTGAAGCTTTCTTT
CASSLGGQGGTEAFF
>TRBV5-1|TRBD1|TRBJ2-7|few
TGCGCCAGCAGCGACCCGGACAGGGGAAAATACGAGCAGTACTTC
CASSDPDRGKYEQYF
>TRBV28|NA|TRBJ2-2|many
TGTGCCAGCAGTTTCCTGCGAGTGGCCGGGGAGCTGTTTTTT
CASSFLRVAGELFF
>TRBV6-2/TRBV6-3|TRBD2|TRBJ2-3|many
TGTGCCAGCAGTTACCTTAGCGGGAGGCCCATCACAGATACGCAGTATTTT
CASSYLSGRPITDTQYF
>TRBV6-1|TRBD1|TRBJ2-7|few
TGTGCCAGCAGACTGGGGCGGGACAGGGGATACGAGCAGTACTTC
CASRLGRDRGYEQYF
>TRBV14|TRBD2|TRBJ2-1|many
TGTGCCAGCAGCCAAGATCCGACTAGCGGGAGTATGGCCTACAATGAGCAGTTCTTC
CASSQDPTSGSMAYNEQFF
>TRBV4-3|TRBD2|TRBJ2-1|NA
TGCGCCAGCAGCCAGGGAACGGGACTAGTTGATGAGCAGTTCTTC
CASSQGTGLVDEQFF
>TRBV10-3|NA|TRBJ2-1|many
TGTGCCATCAGTGACCCTCAGACGCACTACAATGAGCAGTTCTTC
CAISDPQTHYNEQFF
>TRBV5-1|TRBD2|TRBJ2-1|many
TGCGCCAGCAGCCGGGGGCCAGCGGGGGGCCCCAATGAGCAGTTCTTC
CASSRGPAGGPNEQFF
>TRBV30|NA|TRBJ2-3|many
TGTGCCTGGAGTGGGGGGGGCACAGATACGCAGTATTTT
CAWSGGGTDTQYF
>TRBV6-1|NA|TRBJ2-7|many
TGTGCCAGCAGTGAACAGACTGGGGGTGAAGTGGAGCAGTACTTC
CASSEQTGGEVEQYF